This T cell receptor (beta chain) was observed in a study of neoadjuvant nivolumab and ipilimumab in lung cancer. Method: immunoSEQ multiplex PCR; TCRdb's copy keeps in-frame clones and lacks some. The sample holds tens of thousands of clones, about nine tenths seen once. Germline lookup yields CDR1 SGHDT and CDR2 YYEEEE. Trimming cost V 4 bases and J 1 base; bases outside gene matches: 10. CDR3 length equals 16 residues. Whole-study results and caveats: TCR clonality did not significantly correlate with pathologic tumor regression.

With respect to this clone: Its cognate antigen is unknown.

The rearrangement links TRBV5-6 to TRBJ2-5, with 7 bases identical to TRBD2. This receptor was identified in an adult with non-small cell lung cancer. Sequences were derived from peripheral blood, sampled after neoadjuvant nivolumab, alone or with ipilimumab, at or shortly before surgery. CDR3 DNA: TGTGCCAGCAGCCCACTAAAGCGGGGCTCCCAAGAGACCCAGTACTTC. Protein product: CASSPLKRGSQETQYF.